This record concerns one T cell receptor beta chain sequence. These data are taken from a study of Tregs in tolerant kidney transplant recipients. Clones were sequenced by immunoSEQ multiplex PCR, and TCRdb holds only the in-frame ones, with some missing. The table lists 200,000 to 300,000 clones, more than 65% of them singletons. Unstimulated regulatory T cells (CD4+CD25+CD127-), CD4+CD25- non-regulatory cells, CD4 and CD8 cells were FACS-sorted from thawed PBMCs. The clonotype comes from a human donor in good health. The material sequenced was CD4+ T cells from blood.

The CDR3 DNA reads as TGTGCCAGCTCACCAGGGACTAGCAACTACAATGAGCAGTTCTTC. Its protein product is CASSPGTSNYNEQFF. The chain couples TRBV18 to TRBJ2-1; 9 bases are shared with TRBD2. After removal of 2 bases from V and 3 bases from J, the junction contained 2 bases not matched to a gene. This CDR3 has 15 amino acids. Germline CDR1 KGHSH, CDR2 LQKENI. The full variable domain, completed using reference TRBV18 and TRBJ2-1, is NAGVMQNPRHLVRRRGQEARLRCSPMKGHSHVYWYRQLPEEGLKFMVYLQKENIIDESGMPKERFSAEFPKEGPSILRIQQVVRGDSAAYFCASSPGTSNYNEQFFGPGTRLTVL.